The rows below give T cell receptor beta chains drawn from one sample of a study of neurological immune-mediated disorders. MiXCR was run by TCRdb on the 5' RACE reads, yielding one entry per CDR3 protein. The table has tens of thousands of distinct CDR3 sequences, under 4% seen once; the top ten hold about 8%. Sequencing input: PBMCs. Receptor source: a woman aged 55-69 years with multiple sclerosis. CDR3s include the opening cysteine and the closing phenylalanine or tryptophan. The order of the fields is V gene, D gene, clone size, J gene, CDR3 protein, CDR3 DNA. A D gene is named only where the DNA matches it firmly. Expanded clones are given a class, and other clones once, few, many or no size at all.

TRBV15	TRBD1	many	TRBJ2-3	CATSRGQGMDTDTQYF	TGTGCCACCAGCAGAGGACAGGGGATGGATACAGATACGCAGTATTTT
TRBV7-2	NA	many	TRBJ2-7	CASEGRGDDHYEQYF	TGTGCCTCGGAAGGTAGAGGGGACGACCACTACGAGCAGTACTTC
TRBV7-9	NA	many	TRBJ1-3	CASSLVEVATIYF	TGTGCCAGCAGCTTAGTGGAGGTTGCCACCATATATTTT
TRBV5-1	TRBD1	many	TRBJ2-5	CASSLAIQGAWETQYF	TGCGCCAGCAGCTTGGCAATACAGGGGGCTTGGGAGACCCAGTACTTC
TRBV7-9	NA	many	TRBJ1-5	CASSSTVGSQPQHF	TGTGCCAGCAGCTCGACGGTAGGCAGCCAGCCCCAGCATTTT
TRBV2	NA	many	TRBJ1-6	CASSEGGWSPLHF	TGTGCCAGCAGTGAAGGGGGCTGGTCACCCCTCCACTTT
TRBV20-1	NA	many	TRBJ1-3	CSATTLRGNTIYF	TGCAGTGCGACTACTTTGCGCGGAAACACCATATATTTT
TRBV20-1	NA	many	TRBJ1-1	CSARLEGRGEAFF	TGCAGTGCTAGACTTGAGGGGCGAGGTGAAGCTTTCTTT
TRBV11-2	TRBD2	many	TRBJ2-1	CASSLMGGGHNEQFF	TGTGCCAGCAGCTTAATGGGGGGGGGACACAATGAGCAGTTCTTC
TRBV27	NA	many	TRBJ1-6	CASSPSRAGPLHF	TGTGCCAGCAGTCCCTCAAGGGCGGGACCCCTCCACTTT
TRBV5-1	NA	many	TRBJ1-6	CASTRDTLNSPLHF	TGCGCCAGCACCCGGGACACCCTTAATTCACCCCTCCACTTT
TRBV12-3/TRBV12-4	NA	many	TRBJ2-2	CASSLGTLNTGELFF	TGTGCCAGCAGTTTGGGGACACTGAACACCGGGGAGCTGTTTTTT
TRBV10-3	NA	few	TRBJ2-7	CAISESTRLGAKEQYF	TGTGCCATCAGTGAGTCGACTCGACTAGGTGCCAAAGAGCAGTACTTC
TRBV18	TRBD1	NA	TRBJ1-1	CASSPNSQPGGTEAFF	TGTGCCAGCTCACCGAATTCCCAACCAGGGGGCACTGAAGCTTTCTTT
TRBV3-1	NA	many	TRBJ1-5	CASSQEGHGIGNQPQHF	TGTGCCAGCAGCCAAGAAGGTCACGGGATTGGCAATCAGCCCCAGCATTTT
TRBV7-9	NA	many	TRBJ1-1	CASSSPEDSLNTEAFF	TGTGCCAGCAGCTCGCCCGAGGACAGTTTGAACACTGAAGCTTTCTTT
TRBV12-3/TRBV12-4	TRBD1	many	TRBJ1-5	CASRLGQGMNQPQHF	TGTGCCAGCAGGCTGGGACAGGGGATGAACCAGCCCCAGCATTTT
TRBV5-1	TRBD2	many	TRBJ2-7	CASSLDGGGGEQYF	TGCGCCAGCAGCTTGGATGGGGGGGGTGGCGAGCAGTACTTC
TRBV5-1	NA	many	TRBJ1-1	CASSQGIGDGTEAFF	TGCGCCAGCAGCCAAGGGATAGGGGATGGGACTGAAGCTTTCTTT
TRBV10-3	NA	many	TRBJ2-7	CAISEGTTAHYEQYF	TGTGCCATCAGTGAGGGTACCACGGCCCACTACGAGCAGTACTTC
TRBV6-1	NA	many	TRBJ2-1	CASSEALARRSYNEQFF	TGTGCCAGCAGTGAAGCGCTTGCCAGGCGCTCCTACAATGAGCAGTTCTTC
TRBV5-1	NA	NA	TRBJ2-5	CASSEGLPGETQYF	TGCGCCAGCAGCGAGGGACTCCCGGGAGAGACCCAGTACTTC
TRBV20-1	NA	many	TRBJ1-1	CSAPAHPAPEAFF	TGCAGTGCTCCGGCCCACCCGGCCCCTGAAGCTTTCTTT
TRBV29-1	TRBD2	few	TRBJ2-3	CSVRLAGDDKQNF	TGCAGCGTCCGACTAGCGGGGGACGATAAGCAGAATTTT
TRBV5-1	NA	many	TRBJ2-5	CASSTGKMETQYF	TGCGCCAGCAGCACTGGGAAAATGGAGACCCAGTACTTC
TRBV7-9	NA	many	TRBJ2-1	CASSLARGFNEQFF	TGTGCCAGCAGCTTAGCCCGCGGGTTCAATGAGCAGTTCTTC
TRBV4-1	TRBD1	many	TRBJ1-2	CASSQLHRGGYTF	TGCGCCAGCAGCCAACTCCACAGGGGGGGCTACACCTTC